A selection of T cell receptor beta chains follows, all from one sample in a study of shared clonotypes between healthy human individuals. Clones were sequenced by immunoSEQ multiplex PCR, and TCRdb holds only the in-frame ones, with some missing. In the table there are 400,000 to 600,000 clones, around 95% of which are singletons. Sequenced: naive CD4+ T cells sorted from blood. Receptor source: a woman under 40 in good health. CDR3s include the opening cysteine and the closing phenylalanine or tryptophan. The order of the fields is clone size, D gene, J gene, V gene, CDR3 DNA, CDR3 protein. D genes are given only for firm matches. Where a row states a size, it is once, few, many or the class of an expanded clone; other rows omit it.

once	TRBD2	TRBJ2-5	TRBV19	TGTGCCAGTAGTACCTCGGGGAGGGGCGAGACCCAGTACTTC	CASSTSGRGETQYF
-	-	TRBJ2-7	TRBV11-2	TGTGCCAGCAGCTTCATTGCAGGTACCTACGAGCAGTACTTC	CASSFIAGTYEQYF
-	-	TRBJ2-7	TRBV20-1	TGCAGTGCTAGCCCCCTTAACGAGCAGTACTTC	CSASPLNEQYF
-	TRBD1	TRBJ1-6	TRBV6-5	TGTGCCAGCAGAGGGACAGGGTATAATTCACCCCTCCACTTT	CASRGTGYNSPLHF
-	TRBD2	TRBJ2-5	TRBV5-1	TGCGCCAGCAGCCCCCGGACTAGCGGGGAGACCCAGTACTTC	CASSPRTSGETQYF
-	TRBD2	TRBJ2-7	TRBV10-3	TGTGCCATCAGTGAGGGGGGGTCTAGCGGGAGAAATCATCTAGGCGAGCAGTACTTC	CAISEGGSSGRNHLGEQYF
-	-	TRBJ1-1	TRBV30	TGTGCCTGGAAATACGGGACGGACACTGAAGCTTTCTTT	CAWKYGTDTEAFF
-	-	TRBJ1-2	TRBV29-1	TGCAGCGTCGAGTACAGTAGTTTAGACTACACCTTC	CSVEYSSLDYTF
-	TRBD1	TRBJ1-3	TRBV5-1	TGCGCCAGCAGCTTGGAGGGACAGGGGGCGGCTGGAAACACCATATATTTT	CASSLEGQGAAGNTIYF
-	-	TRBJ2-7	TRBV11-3	TGTGCCAGCAGCCAAACAGGGATCTACGAGCAGTACTTC	CASSQTGIYEQYF
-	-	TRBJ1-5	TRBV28	TGTGCCGTAGGAGGCGGTCAGCCCCAGCATTTT	CAVGGGQPQHF
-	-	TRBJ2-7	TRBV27	TGTGCCAGCAGTCGTAAGGGACACTCCTACGAGCAGTACTTC	CASSRKGHSYEQYF
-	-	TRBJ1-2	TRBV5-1	TGCGCCAGCACCCTGGGGGATGACTATGGCTACACCTTC	CASTLGDDYGYTF
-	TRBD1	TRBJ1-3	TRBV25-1	TGTGCCAGCAGTCCACCGGGACAGGGGCTCTCCGGAAACACCATATATTTT	CASSPPGQGLSGNTIYF
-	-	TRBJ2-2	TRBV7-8	TGTGCCAGCAGCTCCCGCCGCCGGTCAGCTGGGACCGGGGAGCTGTTTTTT	CASSSRRRSAGTGELFF
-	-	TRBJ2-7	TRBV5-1	TGCGCCAGCAGTCAGCTAAACTACGAGCAGTACTTC	CASSQLNYEQYF
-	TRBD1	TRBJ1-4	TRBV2	TGTGCCAGCAGGGTACAGGGGGCGAAGAATGAAAAACTGTTTTTT	CASRVQGAKNEKLFF
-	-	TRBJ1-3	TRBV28	TGTGCCAGCACCTGGGGCTCTGGAAACACCATATATTTT	CASTWGSGNTIYF